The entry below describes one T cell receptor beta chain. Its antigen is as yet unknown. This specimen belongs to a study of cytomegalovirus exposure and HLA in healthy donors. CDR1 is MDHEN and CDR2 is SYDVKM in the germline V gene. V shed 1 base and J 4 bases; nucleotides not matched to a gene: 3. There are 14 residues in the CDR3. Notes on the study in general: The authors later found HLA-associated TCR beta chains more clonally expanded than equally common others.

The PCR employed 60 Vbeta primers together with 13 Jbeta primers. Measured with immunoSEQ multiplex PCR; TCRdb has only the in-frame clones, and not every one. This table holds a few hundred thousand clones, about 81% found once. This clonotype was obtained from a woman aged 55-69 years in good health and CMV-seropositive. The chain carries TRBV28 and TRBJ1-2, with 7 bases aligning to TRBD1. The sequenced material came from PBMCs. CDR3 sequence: CASSLSRGSYGYTF. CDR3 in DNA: TGTGCCAGCAGTTTATCCAGGGGGAGCTATGGCTACACCTTC.